Following are 10 T cell receptor beta chains from one sample sequenced in a study of blood T cells in healthy people across ages. A second 7 to 11 cycle PCR used barcoded and J-beta primers. TCRdb fed the 5' RACE reads into MiXCR, producing one record per CDR3 protein. The sample has 800,000 to 1,300,000 distinct CDR3 sequences; 25% are singletons. The same sample was also used in a study of T cells of mothers and their children.

Input material: blood. The receptors were sampled from a girl aged 2 to 10 in good health.

This clonotype has only a few counts. This sequence joins TRBV6-2 or TRBV6-3 and TRBJ2-1; 8 bases are a match to TRBD1. There are 17 residues in the CDR3. Trimming removed 6 bases from V and 3 bases from J; junction bases left unmatched: 13. CDR1 is MNHEY and CDR2 is SVGEGT in the germline V gene. CDR3 sequence reads: CASRRGVIQGGYNEQFF. The CDR3 region has the DNA TGTGCCAGCAGAAGGGGGGTTATACAGGGGGGCTACAATGAGCAGTTCTTC.

The V call is TRBV7-8, the J call TRBJ2-7, with D possibly TRBD1 on 5 matching bases. V shed 8 bases and J shed 7 bases, with 21 bases lying between them. Germline-derived CDR1 and CDR2 are SGHVS and FQNEAQ. This CDR3 spans 14 amino acids. Here the CDR3 reads CASVPRAKESEQYF. The CDR3 region has the DNA TGTGCCAGCGTCCCCAGGGCCAAGGAGAGTGAGCAGTACTTC.

A remark on this clonotype: The junction departs from the called germline gene at one end, perhaps through a read error. CDR3 in DNA: TGCGCCAGCAGCCACGTTTCCAGGGGGACTGAAGTTTTCTTT. Its translation is CASSHVSRGTEVFF. This chain joins TRBV4-3 and TRBJ1-1, with 7 nucleotides matching TRBD1. This CDR3 is built from 14 residues. Germline V lookup: CDR1 LGHNA, CDR2 YSLEER.

The chain combines TRBV6-5 with TRBJ1-1, with a possible D match to TRBD1 (6 bases). V was pared by 7 bases and J by 1 base, with 10 bases between. The CDR3 totals 13 residues. Germline values: CDR1 MNHEY, CDR2 SVGAGI. The CDR3 DNA sequence: TGTGCCAGCAACAGGGTCCCGAACACTGAAGCTTTCTTT. Translating it yields CASNRVPNTEAFF.

The table lists this clonotype with a few counts. The genes are TRBV7-9 and TRBJ1-1, with D tentatively TRBD1 (5 bases). This CDR3 spans 13 amino acids. Germline CDR1 reads SEHNR; CDR2 reads FQNEAQ (reference sequence). V lost 3 bases and J 8 bases, leaving 13 bases between the germline ends. CDR3 sequence (DNA): TGTGCCAGCAGCTTCCTAGACAGCCGCGAAGCTTTCTTT. Its protein product is CASSFLDSREAFF.

J is TRBJ2-3 and V is TRBV9; D unclear. V was shortened by 0 bases and J by 3 bases, with 11 bases between the two germline ends. This CDR3 region has 15 residues. From germline, CDR1 is SGDLS and CDR2 YYNGEE. This CDR3 reads CASSVAASQTDTQYF. In DNA form, the CDR3 reads TGTGCCAGCAGCGTAGCGGCCAGTCAGACAGATACGCAGTATTTT.

J is TRBJ2-6 and V is TRBV29-1; perhaps D is TRBD1 or TRBD2 (5 bases each). V lost 2 bases to trimming and J lost 0 bases, with 8 bases between them. Germline V gives CDR1 SQVTM, CDR2 ANQGSEA. CDR3 length: 15 amino acids. The CDR3 sequence: CSVEQGTSGANVLTF. In nucleotides, the CDR3 is TGCAGCGTTGAACAAGGGACCTCTGGGGCCAACGTCCTGACTTTC.

The chain joins TRBV9 to TRBJ2-5; TRBD2 agrees at 9 bases. This CDR3 has 17 amino acids. Germline-derived CDR1 and CDR2 are SGDLS and YYNGEE. After removal of 0 bases from V and 0 bases from J, the junction contained 6 bases not matched to a gene. The chain's CDR3 is CASSVAMVAGDQETQYF. CDR3 coding DNA: TGTGCCAGCAGCGTAGCTATGGTAGCGGGGGACCAAGAGACCCAGTACTTC.

This clonotype was seen a few times. V usage is TRBV7-9 and J usage is TRBJ1-2, with unresolved D. Trimming cost V 4 bases and J 3 bases, with 12 bases left between them. The germline gives CDR1 SEHNR, CDR2 FQNEAQ (reference sequence). The length of the CDR3 is 14 residues. The CDR3 sequence is CASSSLPNDYGYTF. The DNA for the CDR3 is TGTGCCAGCAGCTCCCTTCCTAATGACTATGGCTACACCTTC. Full variable domain (rest looked up from reference TRBV7-9 and TRBJ1-2): DTGVSQNPRHKITKRGQNVTFRCDPISEHNRLYWYRQTLGQGPEFLTYFQNEAQLEKSRLLSDRFSAERPKGSFSTLEIQRTEQGDSAMYLCASSSLPNDYGYTFGSGTRLTVV.

The J gene is TRBJ2-5, the V gene TRBV13; TRBD1 matches 10 bases. The trim removed 3 bases at V and 7 bases at J, leaving 8 bases unmatched. Germline CDR1 PRHDT, CDR2 FYEKMQ (reference sequence). The CDR3 has 15 amino acids. CDR3 DNA sequence: TGTGCCAGCAGCTTCCGACAGGGGGCTTGGGGGACCCAGTACTTC. Translation gives CASSFRQGAWGTQYF.